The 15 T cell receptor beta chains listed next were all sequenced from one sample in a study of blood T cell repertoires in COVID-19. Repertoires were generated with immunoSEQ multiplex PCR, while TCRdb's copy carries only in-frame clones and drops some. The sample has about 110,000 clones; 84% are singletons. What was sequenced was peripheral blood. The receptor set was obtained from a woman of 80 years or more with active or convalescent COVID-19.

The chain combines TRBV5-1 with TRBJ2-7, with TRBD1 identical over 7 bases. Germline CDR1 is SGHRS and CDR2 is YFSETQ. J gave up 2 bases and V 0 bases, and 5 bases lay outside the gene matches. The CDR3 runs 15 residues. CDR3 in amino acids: CASSLAGTATYEQYF. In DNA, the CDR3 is TGCGCCAGCAGCTTGGCCGGGACAGCCACCTACGAGCAGTACTTC.

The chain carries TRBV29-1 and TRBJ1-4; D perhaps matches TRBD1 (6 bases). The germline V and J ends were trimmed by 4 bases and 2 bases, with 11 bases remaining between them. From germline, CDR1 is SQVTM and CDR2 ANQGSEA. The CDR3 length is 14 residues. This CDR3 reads CSVAQGGTNEKLFF. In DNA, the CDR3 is TGCAGCGTTGCACAGGGAGGGACTAATGAAAAACTGTTTTTT.

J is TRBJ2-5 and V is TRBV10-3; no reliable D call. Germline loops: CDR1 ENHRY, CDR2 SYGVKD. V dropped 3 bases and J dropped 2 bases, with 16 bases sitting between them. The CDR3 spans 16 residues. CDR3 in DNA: TGTGCCATCAGTGAAGTAACAAGGAGCACGCAAGAGACCCAGTACTTC. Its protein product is CAISEVTRSTQETQYF.

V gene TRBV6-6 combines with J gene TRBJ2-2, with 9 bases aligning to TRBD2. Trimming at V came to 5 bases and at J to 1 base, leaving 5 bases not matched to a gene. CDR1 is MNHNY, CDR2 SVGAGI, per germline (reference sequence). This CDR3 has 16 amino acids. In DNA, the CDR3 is TGTGCCAGCAGTCCCTATAGCGGGAGGAACACCGGGGAGCTGTTTTTT. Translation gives CASSPYSGRNTGELFF.

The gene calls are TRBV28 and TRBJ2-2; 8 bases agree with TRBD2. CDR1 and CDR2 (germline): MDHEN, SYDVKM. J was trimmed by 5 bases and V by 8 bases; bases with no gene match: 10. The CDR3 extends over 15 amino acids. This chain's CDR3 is CASGLAGRETGELFF. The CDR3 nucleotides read TGTGCCAGCGGGTTAGCGGGACGGGAAACCGGGGAGCTGTTTTTT.

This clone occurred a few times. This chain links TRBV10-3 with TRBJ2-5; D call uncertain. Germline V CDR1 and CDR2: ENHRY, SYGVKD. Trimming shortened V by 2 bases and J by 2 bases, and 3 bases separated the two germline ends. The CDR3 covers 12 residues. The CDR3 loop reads CAISEPQETQYF. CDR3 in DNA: TGTGCCATCAGTGAGCCACAAGAGACCCAGTACTTC.

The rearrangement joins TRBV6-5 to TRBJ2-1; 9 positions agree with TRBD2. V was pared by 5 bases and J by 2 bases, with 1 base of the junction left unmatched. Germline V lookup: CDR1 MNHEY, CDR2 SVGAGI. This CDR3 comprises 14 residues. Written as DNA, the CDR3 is TGTGCCAGCAGTCCTAGCGGGGCCTACAATGAGCAGTTCTTC. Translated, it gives CASSPSGAYNEQFF.

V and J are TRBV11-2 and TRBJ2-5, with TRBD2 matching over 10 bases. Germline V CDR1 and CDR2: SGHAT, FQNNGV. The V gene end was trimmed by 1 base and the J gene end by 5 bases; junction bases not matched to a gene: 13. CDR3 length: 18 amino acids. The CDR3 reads CASSLGRLRLAGGETQYF. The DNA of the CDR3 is TGTGCCAGCAGCTTAGGTCGGTTGCGACTAGCGGGTGGGGAGACCCAGTACTTC.

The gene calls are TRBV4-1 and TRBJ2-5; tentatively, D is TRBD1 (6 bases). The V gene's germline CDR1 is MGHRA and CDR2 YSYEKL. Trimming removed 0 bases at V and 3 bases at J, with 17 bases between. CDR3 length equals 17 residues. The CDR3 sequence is CASSQDQQGRSKETQYF. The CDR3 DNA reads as TGCGCCAGCAGCCAAGATCAACAGGGTCGGTCCAAAGAGACCCAGTACTTC.

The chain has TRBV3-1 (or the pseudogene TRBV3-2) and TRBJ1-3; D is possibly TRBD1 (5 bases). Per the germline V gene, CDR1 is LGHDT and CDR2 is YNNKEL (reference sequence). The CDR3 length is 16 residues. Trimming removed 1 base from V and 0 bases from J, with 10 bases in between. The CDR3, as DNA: TGTGCCAGCAGCCAAGGGGTGGGGCTCTCTGGAAACACCATATATTTT. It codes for CASSQGVGLSGNTIYF.

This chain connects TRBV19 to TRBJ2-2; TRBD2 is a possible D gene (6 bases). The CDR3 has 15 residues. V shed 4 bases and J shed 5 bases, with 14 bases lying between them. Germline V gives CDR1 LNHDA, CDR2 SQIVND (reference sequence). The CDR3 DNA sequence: TGTGCCAGTAGTAGCGGGAAGACTCTGACCGGGGAGCTGTTTTTT. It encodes CASSSGKTLTGELFF.

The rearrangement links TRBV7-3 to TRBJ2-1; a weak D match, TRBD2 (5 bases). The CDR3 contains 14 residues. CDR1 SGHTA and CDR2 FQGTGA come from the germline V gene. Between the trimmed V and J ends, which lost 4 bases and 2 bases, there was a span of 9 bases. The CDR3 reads CASSSPGAYNEQFF. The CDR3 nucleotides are TGTGCCAGCAGCTCCCCCGGGGCCTACAATGAGCAGTTCTTC.

DNA for the CDR3: TGCAGCGTTGAATTTTGGGACAGCGTTATCTATGGCTACACCTTC. It codes for CSVEFWDSVIYGYTF. V gene TRBV29-1 combines with J gene TRBJ1-2; TRBD1 matches at 7 bases. With 2 bases clipped from V and 4 bases from J, the junction kept 10 bases outside the gene matches. The CDR3 spans 15 residues. Germline CDR1 is SQVTM and CDR2 is ANQGSEA.

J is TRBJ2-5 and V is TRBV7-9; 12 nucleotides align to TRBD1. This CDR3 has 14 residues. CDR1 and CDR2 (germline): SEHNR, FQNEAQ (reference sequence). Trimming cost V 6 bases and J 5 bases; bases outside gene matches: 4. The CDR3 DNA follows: TGTGCCAGCAGGCGGGACAGGGGGCGGGAGACCCAGTACTTC. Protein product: CASRRDRGRETQYF.

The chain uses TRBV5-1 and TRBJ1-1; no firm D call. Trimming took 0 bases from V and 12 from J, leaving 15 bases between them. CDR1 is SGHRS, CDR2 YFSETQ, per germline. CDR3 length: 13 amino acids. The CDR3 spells CASSLAAPRVTFF. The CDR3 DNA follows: TGCGCCAGCAGCTTGGCCGCACCTCGGGTGACTTTCTTT.